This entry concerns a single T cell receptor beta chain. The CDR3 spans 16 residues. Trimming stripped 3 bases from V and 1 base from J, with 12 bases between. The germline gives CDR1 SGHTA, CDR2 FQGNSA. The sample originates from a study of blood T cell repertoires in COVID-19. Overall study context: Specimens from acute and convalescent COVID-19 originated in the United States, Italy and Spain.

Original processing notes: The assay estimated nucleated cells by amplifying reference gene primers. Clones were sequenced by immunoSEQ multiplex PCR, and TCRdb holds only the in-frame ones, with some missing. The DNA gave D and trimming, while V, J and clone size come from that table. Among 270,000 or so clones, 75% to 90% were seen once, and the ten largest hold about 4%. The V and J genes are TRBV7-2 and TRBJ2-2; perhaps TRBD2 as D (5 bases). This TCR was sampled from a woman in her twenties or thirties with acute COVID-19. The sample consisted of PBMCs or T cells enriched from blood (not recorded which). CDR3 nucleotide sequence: TGTGCCAGCAGCTTGGTTTCGCGGGTGAACACCGGGGAGCTGTTTTTT. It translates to CASSLVSRVNTGELFF.